These T cell receptor beta chains were read from a single sample in a study of blood T cell repertoires in COVID-19. Profiling relied on immunoSEQ multiplex PCR, and the TCRdb table lists in-frame clones only, not all of them. There are 150,000 or so clones in the sample; 87% occur only once, and approximately 6.5% lies in the top ten. Sample: PBMCs or T cells enriched from blood (not recorded which). These receptors were collected from a woman in her forties or fifties who had recovered from COVID-19. CDR3s include the opening cysteine and the closing phenylalanine or tryptophan. A D gene is named only where the DNA matches it firmly. Where a row states a size, it is once, few, many or the class of an expanded clone; other rows omit it.

V	size	J	D	DNA	CDR3
TRBV5-1	-	TRBJ2-7	TRBD1	TGCGCCAGCAGCGAAGGGACAGTTCCCTACGAGCAGTACTTC	CASSEGTVPYEQYF
TRBV28	-	TRBJ1-1	TRBD1	TGTGCCAGCAGTTTGGGGACAGGGGGACAGAGGAGGGCTTTCTTT	CASSLGTGGQRRAFF
TRBV10-1	-	TRBJ2-1	TRBD2	TGCGCCAGCAGTGAGGGAGCGGGAAGCTCCTACAATGAGCAGTTCTTC	CASSEGAGSSYNEQFF
TRBV6-5	-	TRBJ2-1	TRBD1	TGTGCCAGCAGTAACCCCGGGACAGGGGACAATGAGCAGTTCTTC	CASSNPGTGDNEQFF
TRBV3-1/TRBV3-2	few	TRBJ2-7	TRBD1	TGTGCCAGCAGCCCCATCAGGGGGCCGAGGGAGCAGTACTTC	CASSPIRGPREQYF
TRBV7-8	-	TRBJ2-5	-	TGTGCCAGCAGCCTCCAGGGGTCGAGGGAGACCCAGTACTTC	CASSLQGSRETQYF
TRBV3-1/TRBV3-2	-	TRBJ2-1	TRBD2	TGTGCCAGCAGCCAAGAGGTACTAGCGGGCGCCCCCAATGAGCAGTTCTTC	CASSQEVLAGAPNEQFF
TRBV6-5	-	TRBJ1-2	TRBD1	TGTGCCACCAGAACAGGGGGTAGACACTATGGCTACACCTTC	CATRTGGRHYGYTF
TRBV11-2	-	TRBJ2-1	-	TGTGCCAGCAGCCGAGCGCGGCCCCAGAATGAGCAGTTCTTC	CASSRARPQNEQFF
TRBV3-1/TRBV3-2	few	TRBJ2-7	-	TGTGCCAGCAGCCTGAGGCGGTCAGAAGGCTACGAGCAGTACTTC	CASSLRRSEGYEQYF
TRBV19	-	TRBJ1-4	TRBD1	TGTGCCAGTAGTAACCCCGGACAGGTTAATGAAAAACTGTTTTTT	CASSNPGQVNEKLFF
TRBV2	-	TRBJ2-1	TRBD2	TGTGCCAGCGGAGTTCGAGGAGCGGGAGGGCCCTACAATGAGCAGTTCTTC	CASGVRGAGGPYNEQFF
TRBV11-2	-	TRBJ2-5	TRBD1	TGTGCCAGCAGCTTAGTGGGGCAGGGGGCAGAGACCCAGTACTTC	CASSLVGQGAETQYF
TRBV18	-	TRBJ2-5	TRBD1	TGTGCCAGCTCACTCCCGGGACAGGGGGCCGGTCGATTGTACCAAGAGACCCAGTACTTC	CASSLPGQGAGRLYQETQYF
TRBV7-9	-	TRBJ2-1	-	TGTGCCAGCAGCTTACTATCAGGGGAGCAGTTCTTC	CASSLLSGEQFF
TRBV27	-	TRBJ2-3	-	TGTGCCAGCAGCTCAGGGCCCCGCGTCACAGATACGCAGTATTTT	CASSSGPRVTDTQYF
TRBV5-1	once	TRBJ1-1	TRBD1	TGCGCCAGCAGCTTTACCGGGACAGCTGAAGCTTTCTTT	CASSFTGTAEAFF
TRBV7-2	-	TRBJ2-7	-	TGTGCCAGCAGCCTAGGGCGGGACCCCATTTACGAGCAGTACTTC	CASSLGRDPIYEQYF
TRBV4-1	-	TRBJ2-5	-	TGCGCCAGCAGCCCACCCTCGGGTCAAGAGACCCAGTACTTC	CASSPPSGQETQYF
TRBV25-1	-	TRBJ2-1	TRBD2	TGTGCCAGCAATGTCCGGGGAGCGGGAGGTAGTGAGCAGTTCTTC	CASNVRGAGGSEQFF
TRBV27	-	TRBJ2-5	TRBD2	TGTGCCAGCAGTTTAAGGGGACTAGCGGGAGTGGAGACCCAGTACTTC	CASSLRGLAGVETQYF
TRBV5-1	-	TRBJ1-2	TRBD1	TGCGCCAGCAGCTTGGACCTTGAGGGGGCTCAAGGCTACACCTTC	CASSLDLEGAQGYTF
TRBV12-3/TRBV12-4	once	TRBJ1-1	-	TGTGCCAGCAGTTTCCTAGCGAACACTGAAGCTTTCTTT	CASSFLANTEAFF
TRBV28	-	TRBJ1-2	-	TGTGCCAGCAGTTTAGGGGCGGGGTCCCTAGGGTTCTATGGCTACACCTTC	CASSLGAGSLGFYGYTF
TRBV11-3	-	TRBJ2-1	TRBD2	TGTGCCAGCAGCCCCGGAGTTAGCGGGAGTTTCAATGAGCAGTTCTTC	CASSPGVSGSFNEQFF
TRBV28	-	TRBJ2-7	-	TGTGCCAGCAGTTTTGTTCCCACCTACCACGAGCAGTACTTC	CASSFVPTYHEQYF
TRBV25-1	-	TRBJ2-3	-	TGTGCCAGCAGTGATAGCGGAGCCCCCACAGATACGCAGTATTTT	CASSDSGAPTDTQYF
TRBV4-1	-	TRBJ1-2	-	TGCGCCAGCAGCCAAGAAGGGGCCAGCTCGAACTATGGCTACACCTTC	CASSQEGASSNYGYTF
TRBV6-5	-	TRBJ2-3	-	TGTGCCAGCAGTTCGGTTAGCGCCCCCGTTGATACGCAGTATTTT	CASSSVSAPVDTQYF
TRBV27	-	TRBJ2-7	TRBD2	TGTGCCAGCAGCCCGACGGGGGGAGGTTACTACGAGCAGTACTTC	CASSPTGGGYYEQYF
TRBV28	few	TRBJ1-3	-	TGTGCCAGCAGCCCTATGGAGGGCTCTGGAAACACCATATATTTT	CASSPMEGSGNTIYF
TRBV28	-	TRBJ1-5	-	TGTGCCAGCAACCCGGGGAGGCAGCCCCAGCATTTT	CASNPGRQPQHF
TRBV5-1	-	TRBJ2-4	TRBD2	TGCGCCAGCAGCTTGGAACTAGCGGGAGGGAACATTCAGTACTTC	CASSLELAGGNIQYF
TRBV6-5	-	TRBJ2-1	TRBD1	TGTGCCAGCAGTAGACCGGGACAGGGCTACAATGAGCAGTTCTTC	CASSRPGQGYNEQFF
TRBV2	-	TRBJ2-7	TRBD2	TGTGCCAGCACCCCCGGTGGACTAGCGGTTAGCTACGAGCAGTACTTC	CASTPGGLAVSYEQYF